The text below deals with one T cell receptor (beta chain). Its antigen remains undetermined. No per-base quality is available; no much larger clone lies one base away. Patients with a history of autoimmune disease or receiving systemic immunosuppression were excluded from the trial. Peripheral blood for TCR sequencing was collected from all dose cohorts at baseline, on cycle 4 day 1, and on cycle 7 day 1. The samples were drawn from a first-in-human, open-label, multicenter phase I dose-escalation trial of ivuxolimab. Adults with locally advanced or metastatic melanoma, renal cell, hepatocellular, or head and neck squamous cell carcinoma were enrolled in the trial. Before TCR sequencing, CD4+ T cells and CD8+ T cells from peripheral blood were sorted into separate populations. Genomic DNA was extracted from sorted cells for sequencing of the TCRbeta CDR3 region. The immunoSEQ Assay was used for sequencing of TCRbeta CDR3 regions. The immuneACCESS repertoire file appears here via TCRdb, limited to in-frame rearrangements. These files lack a portion of the clones; in checked studies, under half of the deficit traces to unresolved V genes, and the cause of the others is not known. The sample table shows 58,000 or so clones, and 65% to 90% are seen once. The top ten constitute approximately 0.63% of the sample.

These data are taken from a study of OX40 agonist ivuxolimab in advanced cancers. With respect to the entire study: The costimulatory receptor OX40 (CD134) was targeted by ivuxolimab, a fully human IgG2 agonistic monoclonal antibody. Prior anti-PD-1, anti-PD-L1 or anti-CTLA-4 therapy was permitted, and checkpoint inhibitors had been received by 30% to 40% of dose-escalation patients. The purpose of peripheral TCRbeta sequencing was to test whether ivuxolimab changed TCR sequence diversity and led to clonal T-cell expansion. Of the roughly 51 dose-escalation patients, hepatocellular carcinoma was present in about 20, melanoma in some 15, renal cell carcinoma in 9 and head and neck cancer in 9. The dose-escalation cohort was roughly 80% male with a mean age of approximately 60 years, ranging from roughly 23 to 80. Partial responses occurred in three dose-escalation patients, of whom one had hepatocellular carcinoma and two had cutaneous melanoma. Intravenous ivuxolimab was administered to patients every 2 weeks at six dose levels: 0.01, 0.1, 0.3, 1.5, 3 and 10 mg/kg. The monotherapy dose-escalation portion (N of about 50 patients) of the phase I ivuxolimab trial is reported in the paper. The paper as a whole reports these results and caveats: The antigen specificity of the clonally expanded peripheral T cells was not determined. Low levels of normalized T-cell clonal expansion were also seen in some nonresponding patients. In partial responders in the 0.1-3.0 mg/kg groups, normalized peripheral clonal expansion was found to be among the lowest, especially among CD8+ T cells. On average, CD8+ T cells showed more expanded clones than CD4+ T cells after ivuxolimab. Clonal expansion of both CD4+ and CD8+ blood T cells was observed from baseline to week 6 at doses 0.1 to 3.0 mg/kg.

Relative to germline, V is missing 4 bases and J is missing 4 bases, with 13 bases of the junction outside any gene match. Reading from cysteine to phenylalanine, the CDR3 counts 17 amino acids. Only the CDR3 DNA is retained, 51 bases long and in frame from the first base. CDR1 is given as SGHNT and CDR2 as YYREEE, both from the germline V gene (reference sequence). Recombination joined TRBV5-4 with TRBJ2-3, with 9 bases aligning to TRBD2. Sequenced here: CD4+ or CD8+ T cells sorted from blood, sampled in a trial of the OX40 agonist ivuxolimab. This receptor was obtained from an adult with an advanced solid tumor such as melanoma, head and neck, liver or kidney cancer. The DNA sequence is TGTGCCAGCAGCGGAGCTTCAGCGGGGGGCCGATCAGATACGCAGTATTTT. It codes for CASSGASAGGRSDTQYF.